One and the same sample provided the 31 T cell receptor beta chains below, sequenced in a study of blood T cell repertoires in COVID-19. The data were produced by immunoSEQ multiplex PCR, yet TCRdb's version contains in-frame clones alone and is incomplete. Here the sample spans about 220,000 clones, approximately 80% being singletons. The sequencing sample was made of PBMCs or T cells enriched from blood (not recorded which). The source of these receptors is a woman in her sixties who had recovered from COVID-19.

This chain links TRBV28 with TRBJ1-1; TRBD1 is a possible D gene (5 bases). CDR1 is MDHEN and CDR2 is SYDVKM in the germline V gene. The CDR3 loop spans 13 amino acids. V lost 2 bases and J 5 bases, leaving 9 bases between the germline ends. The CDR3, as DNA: TGTGCCAGCAGTTTAGGGGGGGTGACTGAAGCTTTCTTT. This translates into CASSLGGVTEAFF.

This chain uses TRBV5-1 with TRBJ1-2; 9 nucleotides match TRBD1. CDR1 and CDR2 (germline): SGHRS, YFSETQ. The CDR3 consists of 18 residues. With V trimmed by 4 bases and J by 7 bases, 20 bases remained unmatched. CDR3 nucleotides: TGCGCCAGCAGCGAGGGTCCGGACAGGGGCTCTTATGGGTCTGGCTACACCTTC. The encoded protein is CASSEGPDRGSYGSGYTF. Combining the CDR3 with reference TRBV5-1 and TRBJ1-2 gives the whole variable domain KAGVTQTPRYLIKTRGQQVTLSCSPISGHRSVSWYQQTPGQGLQFLFEYFSETQRNKGNFPGRFSGRQFSNSRSEMNVSTLELGDSALYLCASSEGPDRGSYGSGYTFGSGTRLTVV.

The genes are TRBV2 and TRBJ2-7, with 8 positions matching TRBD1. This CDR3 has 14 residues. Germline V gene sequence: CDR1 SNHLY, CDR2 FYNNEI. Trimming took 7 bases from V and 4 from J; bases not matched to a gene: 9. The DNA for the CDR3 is TGTGCCAGCACGGAACAGGGGGTTGTGTACGAGCAGTACTTC. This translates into CASTEQGVVYEQYF.

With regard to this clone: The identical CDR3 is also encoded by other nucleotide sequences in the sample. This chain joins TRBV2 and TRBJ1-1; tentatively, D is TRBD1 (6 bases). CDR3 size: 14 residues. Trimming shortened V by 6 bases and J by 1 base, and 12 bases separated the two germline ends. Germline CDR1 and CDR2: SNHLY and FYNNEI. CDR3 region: CASRRQASNTEAFF. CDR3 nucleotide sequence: TGTGCCAGCAGGAGACAGGCATCGAACACTGAAGCTTTCTTT.

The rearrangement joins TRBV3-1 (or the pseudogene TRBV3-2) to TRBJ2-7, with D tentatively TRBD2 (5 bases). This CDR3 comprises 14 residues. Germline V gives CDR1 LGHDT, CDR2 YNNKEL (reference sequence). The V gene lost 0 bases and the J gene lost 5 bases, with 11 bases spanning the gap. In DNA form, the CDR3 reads TGTGCCAGCAGCCAAGACGTTGAGGGCGACGAGCAGTACTTC. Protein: CASSQDVEGDEQYF.

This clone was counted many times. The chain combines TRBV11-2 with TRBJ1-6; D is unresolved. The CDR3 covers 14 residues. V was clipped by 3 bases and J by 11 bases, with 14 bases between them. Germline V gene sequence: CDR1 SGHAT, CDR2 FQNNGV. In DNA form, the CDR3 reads TGTGCCAGCAGCTTCACGGAATCCGGGACACCCCTCCACTTT. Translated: CASSFTESGTPLHF.

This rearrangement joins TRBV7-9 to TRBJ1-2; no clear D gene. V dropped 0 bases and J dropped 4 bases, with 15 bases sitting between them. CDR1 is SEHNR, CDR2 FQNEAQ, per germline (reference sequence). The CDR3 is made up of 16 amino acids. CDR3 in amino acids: CASSLAGRREGYGYTF. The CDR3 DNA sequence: TGTGCCAGCAGCTTAGCTGGCCGACGGGAGGGCTATGGCTACACCTTC.

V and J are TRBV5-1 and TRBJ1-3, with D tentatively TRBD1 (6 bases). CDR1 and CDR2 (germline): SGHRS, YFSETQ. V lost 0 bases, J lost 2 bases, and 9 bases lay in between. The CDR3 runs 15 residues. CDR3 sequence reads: CASSLAGGPGNTIYF. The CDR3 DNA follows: TGCGCCAGCAGCTTGGCCGGGGGGCCTGGAAACACCATATATTTT.

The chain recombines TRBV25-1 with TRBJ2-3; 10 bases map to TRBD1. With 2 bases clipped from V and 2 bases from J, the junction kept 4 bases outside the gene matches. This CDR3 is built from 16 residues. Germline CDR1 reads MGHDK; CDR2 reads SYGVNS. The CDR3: CASSEAGQGHTDTQYF. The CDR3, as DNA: TGTGCCAGCAGTGAAGCGGGACAGGGGCACACAGATACGCAGTATTTT.

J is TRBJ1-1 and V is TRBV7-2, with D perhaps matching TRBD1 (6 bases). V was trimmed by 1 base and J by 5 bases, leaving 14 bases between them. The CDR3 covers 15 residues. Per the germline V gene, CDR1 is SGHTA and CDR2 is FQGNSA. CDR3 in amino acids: CASSLVPGEGTEAFF. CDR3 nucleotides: TGTGCCAGCAGCTTAGTCCCAGGGGAAGGTACTGAAGCTTTCTTT.

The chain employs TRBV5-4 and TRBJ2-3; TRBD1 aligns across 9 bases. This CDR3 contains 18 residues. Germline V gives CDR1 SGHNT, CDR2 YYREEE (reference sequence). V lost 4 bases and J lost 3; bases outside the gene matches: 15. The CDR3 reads CASSLRTGGARRTDTQYF. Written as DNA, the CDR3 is TGTGCCAGCAGCCTTCGTACAGGGGGCGCCCGAAGGACAGATACGCAGTATTTT.

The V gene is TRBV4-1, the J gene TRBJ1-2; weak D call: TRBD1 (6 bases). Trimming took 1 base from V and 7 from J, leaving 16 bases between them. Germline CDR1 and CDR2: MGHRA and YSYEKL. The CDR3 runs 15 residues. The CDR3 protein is CASSQVSLQGFGYTF. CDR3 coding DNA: TGCGCCAGCAGCCAAGTTTCGTTACAGGGATTTGGCTACACCTTC.

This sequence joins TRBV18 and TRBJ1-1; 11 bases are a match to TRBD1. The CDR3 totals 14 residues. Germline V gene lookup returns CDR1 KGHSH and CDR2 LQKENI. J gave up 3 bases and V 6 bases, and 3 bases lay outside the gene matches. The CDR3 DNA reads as TGTGCCAGCTCGGACAGGGGGCTCGACACTGAAGCTTTCTTT. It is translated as CASSDRGLDTEAFF.

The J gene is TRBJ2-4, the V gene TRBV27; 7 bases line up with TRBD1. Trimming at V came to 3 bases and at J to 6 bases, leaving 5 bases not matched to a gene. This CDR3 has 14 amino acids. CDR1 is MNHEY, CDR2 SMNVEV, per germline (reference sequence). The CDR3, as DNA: TGTGCCAGCAGTTTCAGGACAGGAAGAAACATTCAGTACTTC. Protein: CASSFRTGRNIQYF.

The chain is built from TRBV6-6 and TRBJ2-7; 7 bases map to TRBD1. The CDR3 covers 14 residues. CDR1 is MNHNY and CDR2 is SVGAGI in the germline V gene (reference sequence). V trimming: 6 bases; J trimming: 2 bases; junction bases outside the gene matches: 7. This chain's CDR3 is CASRGTVLPYEQYF. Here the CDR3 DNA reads TGTGCCAGCAGGGGGACAGTACTCCCCTACGAGCAGTACTTC.

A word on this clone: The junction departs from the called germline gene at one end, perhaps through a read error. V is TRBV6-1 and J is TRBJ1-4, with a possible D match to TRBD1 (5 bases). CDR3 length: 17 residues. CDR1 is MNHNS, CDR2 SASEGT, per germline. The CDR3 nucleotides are TGTGCCAGCAATGAATGGCCGGGGGAAGCAGCTAATGAAAAACTGTTTTTT. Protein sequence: CASNEWPGEAANEKLFF.

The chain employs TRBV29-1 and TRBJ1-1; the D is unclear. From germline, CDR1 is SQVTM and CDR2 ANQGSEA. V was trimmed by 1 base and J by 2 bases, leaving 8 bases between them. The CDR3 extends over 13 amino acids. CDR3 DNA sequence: TGCAGCGTTGAAGGTCGAGAAAACACTGAAGCTTTCTTT. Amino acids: CSVEGRENTEAFF.

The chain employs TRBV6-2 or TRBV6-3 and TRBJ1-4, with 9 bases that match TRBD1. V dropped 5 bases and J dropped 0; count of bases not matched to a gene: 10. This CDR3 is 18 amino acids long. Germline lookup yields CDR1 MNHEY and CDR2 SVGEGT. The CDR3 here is CASSRPLGQGATNEKLFF. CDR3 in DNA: TGTGCCAGCAGTCGCCCCCTGGGACAGGGCGCAACTAATGAAAAACTGTTTTTT.

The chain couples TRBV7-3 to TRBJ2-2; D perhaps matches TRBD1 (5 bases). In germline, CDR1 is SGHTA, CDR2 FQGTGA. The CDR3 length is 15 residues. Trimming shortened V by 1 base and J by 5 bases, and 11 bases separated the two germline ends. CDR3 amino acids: CASSLRAGRTGELFF. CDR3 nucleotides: TGTGCCAGCAGCTTAAGGGCAGGGCGGACCGGGGAGCTGTTTTTT.

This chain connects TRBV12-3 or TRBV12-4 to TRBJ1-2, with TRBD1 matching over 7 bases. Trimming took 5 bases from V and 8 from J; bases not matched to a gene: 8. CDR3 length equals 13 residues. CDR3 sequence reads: CASSPQTGIGYTF. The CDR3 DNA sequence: TGTGCCAGCAGTCCACAGACAGGGATCGGCTACACCTTC.

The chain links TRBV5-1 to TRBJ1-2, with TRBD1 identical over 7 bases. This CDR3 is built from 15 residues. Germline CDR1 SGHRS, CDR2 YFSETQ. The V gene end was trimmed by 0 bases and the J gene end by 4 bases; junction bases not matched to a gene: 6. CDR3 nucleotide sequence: TGCGCCAGCAGCTTGGAGGTGCGGGACAGCTATGGCTACACCTTC. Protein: CASSLEVRDSYGYTF.

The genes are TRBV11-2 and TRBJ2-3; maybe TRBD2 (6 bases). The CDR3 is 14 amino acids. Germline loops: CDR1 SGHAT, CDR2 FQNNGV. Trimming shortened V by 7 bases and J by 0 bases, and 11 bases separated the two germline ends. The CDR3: CASTVGLSTDTQYF. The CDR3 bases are TGTGCCAGCACCGTGGGACTGAGCACAGATACGCAGTATTTT. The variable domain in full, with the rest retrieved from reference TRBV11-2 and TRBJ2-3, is EAGVAQSPRYKIIEKRQSVAFWCNPISGHATLYWYQQILGQGPKLLIQFQNNGVVDDSQLPKDRFSAERLKGVDSTLKIQPAKLEDSAVYLCASTVGLSTDTQYFGPGTRLTVL.

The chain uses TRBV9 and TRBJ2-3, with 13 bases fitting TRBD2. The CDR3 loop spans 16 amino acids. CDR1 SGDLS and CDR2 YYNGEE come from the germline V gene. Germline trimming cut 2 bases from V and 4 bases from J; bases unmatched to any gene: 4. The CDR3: CASSVGTSGAADTQYF. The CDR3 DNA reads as TGTGCCAGCAGCGTGGGGACTAGCGGGGCGGCAGATACGCAGTATTTT.

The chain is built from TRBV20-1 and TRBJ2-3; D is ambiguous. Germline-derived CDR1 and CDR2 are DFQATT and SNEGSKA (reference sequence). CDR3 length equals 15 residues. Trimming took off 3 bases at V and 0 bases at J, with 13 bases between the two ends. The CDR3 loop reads CSASIADPSTDTQYF. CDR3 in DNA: TGCAGTGCTAGTATCGCAGATCCTAGCACAGATACGCAGTATTTT.

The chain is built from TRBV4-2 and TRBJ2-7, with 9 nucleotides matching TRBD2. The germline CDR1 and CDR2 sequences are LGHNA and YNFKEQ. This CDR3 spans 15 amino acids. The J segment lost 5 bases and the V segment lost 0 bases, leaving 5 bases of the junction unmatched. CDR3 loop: CASSQDATSGNEQYF. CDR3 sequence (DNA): TGTGCCAGCAGCCAAGATGCGACTAGCGGAAACGAGCAGTACTTC.

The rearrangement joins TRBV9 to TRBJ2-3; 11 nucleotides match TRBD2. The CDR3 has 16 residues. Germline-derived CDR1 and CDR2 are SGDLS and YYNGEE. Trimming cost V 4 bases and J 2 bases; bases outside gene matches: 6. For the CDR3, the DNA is TGTGCCAGCAGCACCGGACTAGCGGGTTTCACAGATACGCAGTATTTT. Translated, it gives CASSTGLAGFTDTQYF.

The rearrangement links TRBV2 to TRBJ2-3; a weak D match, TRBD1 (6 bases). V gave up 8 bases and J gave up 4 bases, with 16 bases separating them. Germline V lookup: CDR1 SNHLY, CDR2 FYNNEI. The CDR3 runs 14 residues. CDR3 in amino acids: CASFRGAGPDTQYF. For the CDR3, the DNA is TGTGCCAGCTTCAGGGGCGCGGGTCCAGATACGCAGTATTTT.

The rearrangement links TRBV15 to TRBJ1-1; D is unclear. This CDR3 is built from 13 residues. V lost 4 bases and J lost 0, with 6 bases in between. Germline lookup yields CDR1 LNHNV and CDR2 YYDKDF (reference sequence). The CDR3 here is CATSTVLNTEAFF. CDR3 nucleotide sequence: TGTGCCACCAGCACCGTTCTGAACACTGAAGCTTTCTTT. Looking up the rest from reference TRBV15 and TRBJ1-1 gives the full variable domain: DAMVIQNPRYQVTQFGKPVTLSCSQTLNHNVMYWYQQKSSQAPKLLFHYYDKDFNNEADTPDNFQSRRPNTSFCFLDIRSPGLGDTAMYLCATSTVLNTEAFFGQGTRLTVV.

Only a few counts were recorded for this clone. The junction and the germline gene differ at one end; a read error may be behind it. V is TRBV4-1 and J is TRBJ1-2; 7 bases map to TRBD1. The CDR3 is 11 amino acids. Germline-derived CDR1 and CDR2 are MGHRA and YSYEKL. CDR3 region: CASSHRDRHFF. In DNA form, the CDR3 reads TGCGCCAGCAGCCACCGGGACAGACACTTCTTC.

CDR3 sequence: CASSLSVGSTEAFF. The CDR3 DNA reads as TGTGCCAGCAGCCTCTCCGTGGGGAGCACTGAAGCTTTCTTT. The chain joins TRBV4-2 to TRBJ1-1; D is undetermined. Looked up from germline, CDR1 is LGHNA and CDR2 is YNFKEQ. Trimming left V 4 bases short and J 4 bases short, with 13 bases between. The CDR3 extends over 14 amino acids.

The chain's CDR3 is CASNPGYNEQFF. DNA for the CDR3: TGTGCCAGCAATCCCGGGTACAATGAGCAGTTCTTC. This chain uses TRBV12-3 or TRBV12-4 with TRBJ2-1; no clear D gene. The V gene lost 7 bases and the J gene lost 4 bases, with 8 bases spanning the gap. CDR3 length: 12 residues.